The 31 T cell receptor beta chains below all came from one sample that was sequenced in a study of CD8+ T cells in alopecia areata. The treatment here: oral pan-JAK inhibitor, 5-10 mg twice daily. In each case, RNA was isolated and then reverse transcribed into cDNA as the sequencing template. Some clones are missing from TCRdb's copy, which holds only in-frame ones; the method was immunoSEQ multiplex PCR. The sample contains roughly 110,000 clones, about 60% of which appear only once. The starting material was CD8+ T cells sorted from blood, obtained at week 24, from a patient treated with tofacitinib. The source of these receptors is a human donor with alopecia areata.

The chain carries TRBV6-6 and TRBJ2-5; weak D call: TRBD2 (6 bases). The CDR3 contains 14 residues. Germline V gene data show CDR1 as MNHNY and CDR2 as SVGAGI (reference sequence). The V and J ends lost 5 bases and 3 bases respectively, with 13 bases between them. CDR3 in DNA: TGTGCCAGCAGTCCGCGGGACTTCGAAGAGACCCAGTACTTC. Protein sequence: CASSPRDFEETQYF.

The chain carries TRBV25-1 and TRBJ2-7; TRBD1 matches 7 bases. CDR3 length: 15 amino acids. Looked up from germline, CDR1 is MGHDK and CDR2 is SYGVNS. V was clipped by 3 bases and J by 4 bases; unmatched bases: 9. The CDR3 nucleotides read TGTGCCAGCAGTGATTCCGGGACAGCAGAATACGAGCAGTACTTC. It yields the protein CASSDSGTAEYEQYF.

The V gene is TRBV7-6, the J gene TRBJ1-1, with unresolved D. Germline V lookup: CDR1 SGHVS, CDR2 FNYEAQ. Trimming cost V 1 base and J 3 bases, with 3 bases left between them. This CDR3 has 12 residues. CDR3 in amino acids: CASSLVDTEAFF. The CDR3 DNA follows: TGTGCCAGCAGCTTAGTAGACACTGAAGCTTTCTTT.

This clone has more than one count but fewer than ten. The chain combines TRBV29-1 with TRBJ2-7; 11 bases fit TRBD1. There are 15 residues in the CDR3. Germline V lookup: CDR1 SQVTM, CDR2 ANQGSEA. V lost 4 bases to trimming and J lost 0 bases; unmatched junction nucleotides: 5. The CDR3: CSVGGGQGASYEQYF. The CDR3 DNA sequence: TGCAGCGTTGGGGGCGGACAGGGGGCCTCCTACGAGCAGTACTTC.

This clone was detected only a few times. CDR3 sequence (DNA): TGTGCCAGCAGCCCGACTAGTTCAGGGCAAGAGACCCAGTACTTC. Translation: CASSPTSSGQETQYF. The chain uses TRBV5-4 and TRBJ2-5; maybe TRBD2 (6 bases). Trimming took 4 bases from V and 2 from J, leaving 15 bases between them. In germline, CDR1 is SGHNT, CDR2 YYREEE (reference sequence). This CDR3 is 15 amino acids long.

V is TRBV7-2 and J is TRBJ1-5; perhaps TRBD1 as D (6 bases). The V end lost 5 bases, the J end lost 0 bases, and 8 bases lay between the germline ends. Germline V gives CDR1 SGHTA, CDR2 FQGNSA. The CDR3 is made up of 14 amino acids. CDR3 nucleotides: TGTGCCAGCAGCCGGACAGTTAGCAATCAGCCCCAGCATTTT. As protein: CASSRTVSNQPQHF.

This chain connects TRBV30 to TRBJ2-2; D is undetermined. This CDR3 contains 11 residues. Germline V gives CDR1 GTSNPN, CDR2 SVGIG (reference sequence). Trimming cost V 4 bases and J 7 bases, with 7 bases left between them. For the CDR3, the DNA is TGTGCCTGGACCCTGGGCGGGGAGCTGTTTTTT. Encoded protein: CAWTLGGELFF. The full variable domain, with the rest looked up from reference TRBV30 and TRBJ2-2, is SQTIHQWPATLVQPVGSPLSLECTVEGTSNPNLYWYRQAAGRGLQLLFYSVGIGQISSEVPQNLSASRPQDRQFILSSKKLLLSDSGFYLCAWTLGGELFFGEGSRLTVL.

The chain is built from TRBV29-1 and TRBJ2-7; 7 bases align to TRBD1. V was clipped by 3 bases and J by 6 bases; unmatched bases: 11. Germline CDR1 reads SQVTM; CDR2 reads ANQGSEA. The CDR3 is 14 amino acids. CDR3 sequence: CSVEPTGARSEQYF. As DNA, the CDR3 is TGCAGCGTTGAGCCTACAGGGGCGAGGTCCGAGCAGTACTTC.

This chain uses TRBV4-1 with TRBJ1-1, with D possibly matching TRBD1 (6 bases). The CDR3 runs to 14 residues. CDR1 MGHRA and CDR2 YSYEKL come from the germline V gene. The V end lost 0 bases, the J end lost 6 bases, and 11 bases lay between the germline ends. CDR3 protein: CASSQDRGDAEAFF. CDR3 DNA: TGCGCCAGCAGCCAAGATAGGGGGGACGCTGAAGCTTTCTTT.

Concerning this clone itself: The same CDR3 also results from other DNA sequences found in this sample. In DNA form, the CDR3 reads TGTGCCAGCAGCTTAGGAGAGACCCAGTACTTC. The encoded protein is CASSLGETQYF. The rearrangement links TRBV11-2 to TRBJ2-5; D remains unclear. V lost 1 base and J lost 4, with 1 base in between. CDR1 is SGHAT and CDR2 is FQNNGV in the germline V gene. This CDR3 is built from 11 residues.

The chain carries TRBV13 and TRBJ2-3, with 11 bases identical to TRBD2. V dropped 8 bases and J dropped 4; count of bases not matched to a gene: 5. The germline V gene has CDR1 PRHDT and CDR2 FYEKMQ (reference sequence). The CDR3 runs to 14 residues. The DNA of the CDR3 is TGTGCCAGCCTGGAGACTAGCGGGGCAGATACGCAGTATTTT. As protein: CASLETSGADTQYF.

This clone is a singleton in its sample. This rearrangement joins TRBV4-2 to TRBJ1-1; D may be TRBD1 (5 bases). The germline V and J ends were trimmed by 2 bases and 3 bases, with 10 bases remaining between them. The CDR3 runs 14 residues. From germline, CDR1 is LGHNA and CDR2 YNFKEQ. This chain's CDR3 is CASSQPPGHTEAFF. The CDR3 DNA reads TGTGCCAGCAGCCAACCTCCGGGGCACACTGAAGCTTTCTTT.

The rearrangement joins TRBV27 to TRBJ2-3; 7 bases match TRBD1. This CDR3 region has 15 residues. Looked up from germline, CDR1 is MNHEY and CDR2 is SMNVEV (reference sequence). The V segment lost 6 bases and the J segment 2 bases; nucleotides outside the gene matches: 8. CDR3 region: CASSGTASSTDTQYF. The CDR3 nucleotides read TGTGCCAGCAGCGGGACAGCTTCCTCCACAGATACGCAGTATTTT.

The gene calls are TRBV30 and TRBJ2-7, with D perhaps given as TRBD1 or TRBD2 (5 bases each). V lost 6 bases to trimming and J lost 3 bases, with 21 bases between them. Germline V gives CDR1 GTSNPN, CDR2 SVGIG (reference sequence). The CDR3 sequence is 15 residues long. CDR3 in DNA: TGTGCCTGTTCCCTAGGTAGGGGACCCAACTACGAGCAGTACTTC. It translates to CACSLGRGPNYEQYF.

The rearrangement links TRBV27 to TRBJ1-6, with D possibly being TRBD1 (6 bases). Per germline, CDR1 MNHEY and CDR2 SMNVEV (reference sequence). The CDR3 has 13 residues. The V end was cut by 5 bases, the J end by 9 bases, with 11 bases between. This CDR3 reads CASSNRDFSPLHF. The CDR3 DNA follows: TGTGCCAGCAGTAACAGGGATTTTTCACCCCTCCACTTT.

This clone has a handful of counts. The rearrangement uses TRBV4-3 and TRBJ1-2; tentative D call: TRBD1 (5 bases). The CDR3 covers 15 residues. CDR1 and CDR2 from the germline V gene are LGHNA and YSLEER. V lost 4 bases and J 6 bases, leaving 18 bases between the germline ends. Here the CDR3 DNA reads TGCGCCAGCAGCCCTGGGGGGGAGAATGTAGATGGCTACACCTTC. This sequence encodes CASSPGGENVDGYTF.

The chain has TRBV7-9 and TRBJ1-2; D remains unclear. V lost 4 bases and J lost 6, with 6 bases in between. Per the germline V gene, CDR1 is SEHNR and CDR2 is FQNEAQ (reference sequence). CDR3 length: 11 amino acids. The DNA for the CDR3 is TGTGCCAGCAGCTCGGGCGATGGCTACACCTTC. Protein: CASSSGDGYTF.

V gene TRBV4-1 combines with J gene TRBJ1-2; D not certain. The CDR3 loop spans 14 amino acids. Trimming stripped 0 bases from V and 1 base from J, with 6 bases between. The germline V gene encodes CDR1 MGHRA and CDR2 YSYEKL. The CDR3 DNA reads as TGCGCCAGCAGCCAAGATCCCAGTAACTATGGCTACACCTTC. Translation: CASSQDPSNYGYTF.

The J gene is TRBJ1-2, the V gene TRBV9; TRBD1 agrees at 7 bases. This CDR3 has 12 amino acids. Germline lookup yields CDR1 SGDLS and CDR2 YYNGEE. Trimming at V came to 7 bases and at J to 3 bases, leaving 3 bases not matched to a gene. The CDR3 region is CASGGGDYGYTF. CDR3 DNA sequence: TGTGCCAGCGGAGGGGGCGACTATGGCTACACCTTC.

This chain connects TRBV5-1 to TRBJ1-1; perhaps TRBD1 as D (5 bases). Germline CDR1 and CDR2: SGHRS and YFSETQ. The CDR3 spans 13 residues. V lost 0 bases and J lost 8, with 11 bases in between. CDR3 residues: CASSLGGSPEAFF. DNA for the CDR3: TGCGCCAGCAGCTTGGGGGGCTCCCCCGAAGCTTTCTTT. The full variable domain, with the rest looked up from reference TRBV5-1 and TRBJ1-1, is KAGVTQTPRYLIKTRGQQVTLSCSPISGHRSVSWYQQTPGQGLQFLFEYFSETQRNKGNFPGRFSGRQFSNSRSEMNVSTLELGDSALYLCASSLGGSPEAFFGQGTRLTVV.

This clone was detected only a few times. This chain joins TRBV4-1 and TRBJ2-5; a possible D gene is TRBD1 (5 bases). Trimming pared 4 bases from V and 5 bases from J, leaving 11 bases between. This CDR3 region has 13 residues. CDR1 and CDR2 (germline): MGHRA, YSYEKL. The chain's CDR3 is CASSLIQVETQYF. The CDR3, as DNA: TGCGCCAGCAGCCTCATACAGGTGGAGACCCAGTACTTC.

The J gene is TRBJ1-4, the V gene TRBV6-1; 9 nucleotides agree with TRBD1. The germline CDR1 and CDR2 sequences are MNHNS and SASEGT. Unmatched junction bases numbered 7, after V lost 7 bases and J lost 7 bases. The CDR3 consists of 14 residues. In DNA, the CDR3 is TGTGCCAGCAACCGCGGGACAGGGACTGAAAAACTGTTTTTT. This gives the protein CASNRGTGTEKLFF.

J is TRBJ2-7 and V is TRBV28, with 7 positions matching TRBD1. CDR3 size: 15 residues. Trimming took 5 bases from V and 6 from J; bases not matched to a gene: 13. The germline V gene encodes CDR1 MDHEN and CDR2 SYDVKM. CDR3 in DNA: TGTGCCAGCAGTCGACAATGGGGACAGACATCCGAGCAGTACTTC. Its translation is CASSRQWGQTSEQYF.

The chain carries TRBV7-6 and TRBJ2-3; TRBD1 aligns across 8 bases. Losses at the gene ends were 4 bases for V and 3 bases for J; bases not matched to a gene: 6. Germline CDR1 is SGHVS and CDR2 is FNYEAQ. The CDR3 sequence is 15 residues long. CDR3 residues: CASSSDRVRTDTQYF. CDR3 coding DNA: TGTGCCAGCAGCTCGGACAGGGTGAGGACAGATACGCAGTATTTT.

V is TRBV14 and J is TRBJ2-7, with 8 bases identical to TRBD1. Looked up from germline, CDR1 is SGHDN and CDR2 is FVKESK. V lost 2 bases and J lost 3; bases outside the gene matches: 6. This CDR3 is built from 15 residues. The CDR3 DNA reads TGTGCCAGCAGCCAACTAGGGACAGGTGGCTACGAGCAGTACTTC. Residues: CASSQLGTGGYEQYF.

The chain has TRBV11-2 and TRBJ1-1; 8 bases map to TRBD1. Trimming cost V 1 base and J 5 bases; bases outside gene matches: 9. The CDR3 runs 16 residues. In germline, CDR1 is SGHAT, CDR2 FQNNGV. CDR3 loop: CASSLVGRGRGTEAFF. CDR3 bases: TGTGCCAGCAGCTTAGTGGGCAGGGGGCGCGGGACTGAAGCTTTCTTT.

The chain has TRBV11-2 and TRBJ2-1; TRBD2 matches 12 bases. Germline V gene sequence: CDR1 SGHAT, CDR2 FQNNGV. The CDR3 totals 15 residues. Trimming took 3 bases from V and 5 from J; bases not matched to a gene: 2. The CDR3 DNA is TGTGCCAGCAGCTTCCTAGCGGGGGGGGACAATGAGCAGTTCTTC. Its translation: CASSFLAGGDNEQFF.

This rearrangement joins TRBV14 to TRBJ2-2; no clear D gene. Germline V lookup: CDR1 SGHDN, CDR2 FVKESK. CDR3 length: 12 amino acids. The V gene lost 2 bases and the J gene lost 6 bases, with 4 bases spanning the gap. DNA of the CDR3: TGTGCCAGCAGCCAAAAGCCCGGGGAGCTGTTTTTT. Protein product: CASSQKPGELFF.

The chain links TRBV27 to TRBJ2-1; D not resolved. In germline, CDR1 is MNHEY, CDR2 SMNVEV (reference sequence). Trimming pared 4 bases from V and 9 bases from J, leaving 13 bases between. This CDR3 spans 13 amino acids. The DNA of the CDR3 is TGTGCCAGCAGTTCCGGCCCCACCTTTGAGCAGTTCTTC. Translating it yields CASSSGPTFEQFF.

This clone was seen only a few times. CDR3 DNA sequence: TGCAGCGTTGATTTTCAGGGTACGGGAGAGACCCAGTACTTC. Encoded protein: CSVDFQGTGETQYF. The chain recombines TRBV29-1 with TRBJ2-5; a weak D match, TRBD1 (5 bases). Germline V lookup: CDR1 SQVTM, CDR2 ANQGSEA. The CDR3 contains 14 residues. Trimming left V 3 bases short and J 4 bases short, with 15 bases between.

V gene TRBV7-8 combines with J gene TRBJ2-2; either TRBD1 or TRBD2 may supply D (5 bases each). The CDR3 covers 12 residues. Germline CDR1 and CDR2: SGHVS and FQNEAQ. Trimming shortened V by 5 bases and J by 5 bases, and 6 bases separated the two germline ends. CDR3 in DNA: TGTGCCAGCAGCGAGGGGACCGGGGAGCTGTTTTTT. Translating it yields CASSEGTGELFF.